What follows are 29 T cell receptor beta chains derived from one specimen sequenced in a study of blood T cells in healthy people across ages. Through a sample-barcoded 5' primer and a J-beta primer mix, a second PCR was run for roughly 6 to 12 cycles. TCRdb reanalysed the 5' RACE reads using MiXCR and keeps one entry per CDR3 protein. The sample records 800,000 to 900,000 distinct CDR3 sequences, approximately 65% being singletons. The specimen was blood. Receptors were obtained from a man aged 25 to 40 in good health.

This clonotype occurred a few times. The chain carries TRBV6-2 or TRBV6-3 and TRBJ2-5; 7 bases map to TRBD2. CDR3 length: 14 amino acids. After removal of 7 bases from V and 1 base from J, the junction contained 6 bases not matched to a gene. The germline V gene encodes CDR1 MNHEY and CDR2 SVGEGT. The CDR3 reads CASTSGRGQETQYF. The CDR3 DNA reads TGTGCCAGCACTAGCGGAAGGGGCCAAGAGACCCAGTACTTC.

The chain couples TRBV6-5 to TRBJ1-5; 10 nucleotides match TRBD1. Germline V CDR1 and CDR2: MNHEY, SVGAGI. After removal of 4 bases from V and 1 base from J, the junction contained 7 bases not matched to a gene. The CDR3 runs 17 residues. The DNA of the CDR3 is TGTGCCAGCAGTTTGCGACAGGGGGCCGGGAGCAATCAGCCCCAGCATTTT. As protein: CASSLRQGAGSNQPQHF.

On this clonotype itself: Being one base from a much bigger clone, this may be a read error. V usage is TRBV5-1 and J usage is TRBJ2-3, with D perhaps TRBD1 (6 bases). CDR3 length: 16 residues. Germline assignment: CDR1 SGHRS and CDR2 YFSETQ. Trimming stripped 10 bases from V and 3 bases from J, with 24 bases between. The CDR3 is CAGTMGHRVETDTQYF. As DNA, the CDR3 is TGCGCCGGCACCATGGGCCACAGGGTTGAGACAGATACGCAGTATTTT. Using reference TRBV5-1 and TRBJ2-3 for the parts outside the CDR3, the full variable domain is KAGVTQTPRYLIKTRGQQVTLSCSPISGHRSVSWYQQTPGQGLQFLFEYFSETQRNKGNFPGRFSGRQFSNSRSEMNVSTLELGDSALYLCAGTMGHRVETDTQYFGPGTRLTVL.

The chain combines TRBV29-1 with TRBJ1-4; possible D gene TRBD1, 5 bases. Germline V gene data show CDR1 as SQVTM and CDR2 as ANQGSEA. CDR3 size: 13 residues. V lost 6 bases, J lost 5 bases, and 13 bases lay in between. CDR3 in DNA: TGCAGCGTGAGACAGACACAAAATGAAAAACTGTTTTTT. This translates into CSVRQTQNEKLFF. The variable domain in full, completed from reference TRBV29-1 and TRBJ1-4, reads SAVISQKPSRDICQRGTSLTIQCQVDSQVTMMFWYRQQPGQSLTLIATANQGSEATYESGFVIDKFPISRPNLTFSTLTVSNMSPEDSSIYLCSVRQTQNEKLFFGSGTQLSVL.

The CDR3 here is CASSPTSGVQETQYF. The CDR3 DNA sequence: TGTGCCAGCAGCCCCACTAGCGGGGTACAAGAGACCCAGTACTTC. The rearrangement joins TRBV9 to TRBJ2-5; 10 nucleotides agree with TRBD2. Losses at the gene ends were 4 bases for V and 2 bases for J; bases not matched to a gene: 5. Germline lookup yields CDR1 SGDLS and CDR2 YYNGEE. The CDR3 sequence is 15 residues long.

V and J are TRBV21-1 and TRBJ2-3; the table's D call TRBD1 went unverified against the DNA. TRBV21-1 is termed a pseudogene. This CDR3 region has 16 residues. CDR3 in amino acids: CASGIRTGENTDTQYF. CDR3 nucleotide sequence: TGTGCCAGCGGCATCAGGACAGGGGAGAACACAGATACGCAGTATTTT.

V gene TRBV7-2 combines with J gene TRBJ2-4; D may be TRBD2 (6 bases). The V and J ends lost 5 bases and 1 base respectively, with 18 bases between them. Germline assignment: CDR1 SGHTA and CDR2 FQGNSA. The CDR3 loop spans 17 amino acids. CDR3 in amino acids: CASSTRVWGTAKNIQYF. In nucleotides, the CDR3 is TGTGCCAGCAGCACTAGGGTGTGGGGGACTGCCAAAAACATTCAGTACTTC.

The J gene is TRBJ2-7, the V gene TRBV9; D uncertain. The V gene's germline CDR1 is SGDLS and CDR2 YYNGEE. V lost 4 bases and J 5 bases, leaving 13 bases between the germline ends. The CDR3 totals 13 residues. CDR3 bases: TGTGCCAGCAGCCCCCAAGCCCTGAACGAGCAGTACTTC. This codes for CASSPQALNEQYF.

A few counts support this clonotype. The genes are TRBV15 and TRBJ2-4; no firm D call. Germline V gene data show CDR1 as LNHNV and CDR2 as YYDKDF (reference sequence). This CDR3 region has 12 residues. V was pared by 0 bases and J by 13 bases, with 10 bases between. The CDR3 protein is CATSRDREEQYF. As DNA, the CDR3 is TGTGCCACCAGCAGAGATCGTGAGGAGCAGTACTTC.

CDR3 coding DNA: TGTGCCAGCAGTGAAGATGGCCCCAGGGAGCAGTACTTC. Translated, it gives CASSEDGPREQYF. This chain joins TRBV25-1 and TRBJ2-4; D may match TRBD1 or TRBD2 (5 bases each). V lost 2 bases to trimming and J lost 13 bases, with 15 bases between them. CDR1 is MGHDK, CDR2 SYGVNS, per germline. CDR3 length equals 13 residues.

This rearrangement joins TRBV7-2 to TRBJ2-3, with no clear D. The V gene's germline CDR1 is SGHTA and CDR2 FQGNSA. V was shortened by 5 bases and J by 6 bases, with 18 bases between the two germline ends. The CDR3 is 15 residues long. Here the CDR3 reads CASSQAPDGLDTQYF. For the CDR3, the DNA is TGTGCCAGCAGCCAGGCCCCGGACGGCTTGGATACGCAGTATTTT.

This clonotype was seen only once. This rearrangement joins TRBV7-2 to TRBJ2-3; 9 bases are a match to TRBD1. Germline loops: CDR1 SGHTA, CDR2 FQGNSA. The CDR3 has 14 amino acids. Trimming cost V 5 bases and J 6 bases; bases outside gene matches: 6. CDR3 sequence (DNA): TGTGCCAGCAGCCGTCCCGGGACAGGGGATACGCAGTATTTT. Its translation is CASSRPGTGDTQYF.

The chain couples TRBV28 to TRBJ1-6; TRBD1 matches 7 bases. The germline CDR1 and CDR2 sequences are MDHEN and SYDVKM. The trim removed 5 bases at V and 9 bases at J, leaving 10 bases unmatched. The CDR3 covers 15 residues. The CDR3 DNA sequence: TGTGCCAGCAGTCCAGAGGACAGGCAGGGTTCACCCCTCCACTTT. Amino acids: CASSPEDRQGSPLHF.

The rearrangement joins TRBV4-2 to TRBJ2-3; 8 nucleotides match TRBD2. Losses at the gene ends were 4 bases for V and 1 base for J; bases not matched to a gene: 7. The CDR3 sequence is 16 residues long. Germline V gene lookup returns CDR1 LGHNA and CDR2 YNFKEQ. CDR3 sequence reads: CASSPTGTRGTDTQYF. Written as DNA, the CDR3 is TGTGCCAGCAGCCCAACCGGGACTAGGGGCACAGATACGCAGTATTTT.

This rearrangement joins TRBV15 to TRBJ2-5, with D hard to call. V lost 1 base and J 1 base, leaving 16 bases between the germline ends. This CDR3 comprises 17 residues. Germline V lookup: CDR1 LNHNV, CDR2 YYDKDF (reference sequence). The CDR3 protein is CATSRVRPPAAQETQYF. In nucleotides, the CDR3 is TGTGCCACCAGCAGAGTGAGGCCACCCGCAGCCCAAGAGACCCAGTACTTC.

V gene TRBV20-1 combines with J gene TRBJ2-3; D unclear. V was cut by 3 bases and J by 4 bases, with 8 bases left in between. Germline V CDR1 and CDR2: DFQATT, SNEGSKA (reference sequence). The CDR3 loop spans 12 amino acids. CDR3 coding DNA: TGCAGTGCTAGCGTGGACCCAGATACGCAGTATTTT. Translated, it gives CSASVDPDTQYF.

The chain carries TRBV29-1 and TRBJ1-5; D is undetermined. V shed 1 base and J shed 6 bases, with 10 bases lying between them. The CDR3 spans 13 residues. Germline V gene data show CDR1 as SQVTM and CDR2 as ANQGSEA. As DNA, the CDR3 is TGCAGCGTTGAAGGCCCGTCGGGTCAGCCCCAGCATTTT. It translates to CSVEGPSGQPQHF.

The chain uses TRBV20-1 and TRBJ2-7; TRBD1 agrees at 9 bases. The germline V gene has CDR1 DFQATT and CDR2 SNEGSKA (reference sequence). The J segment lost 5 bases and the V segment lost 0 bases, leaving 5 bases of the junction unmatched. The CDR3 has 14 amino acids. The CDR3: CSARDLDRGHEQYF. In DNA, the CDR3 is TGCAGTGCTAGAGATCTGGACAGGGGACACGAGCAGTACTTC.

The chain links TRBV28 to TRBJ2-5; unclear D gene. Trimming removed 8 bases at V and 9 bases at J, with 4 bases between. The germline gives CDR1 MDHEN, CDR2 SYDVKM. The CDR3 has 8 amino acids. The DNA for the CDR3 is TGTGCCAGCGGGGCCCAGTACTTC. Translated, it gives CASGAQYF.

The genes are TRBV6-6 and TRBJ1-2; perhaps TRBD1 as D (6 bases). Germline values: CDR1 MNHNY, CDR2 SVGAGI (reference sequence). The CDR3 loop spans 12 amino acids. V lost 6 bases to trimming and J lost 3 bases, with 8 bases between them. CDR3 sequence: CASRRTDYGYTF. In DNA form, the CDR3 reads TGTGCCAGCAGGAGGACAGACTATGGCTACACCTTC.

This chain connects TRBV7-9 to TRBJ1-1; D is unresolved. V was cut by 1 base and J by 1 base, with 7 bases left in between. CDR3 length: 14 amino acids. Germline CDR1 is SEHNR and CDR2 is FQNEAQ (reference sequence). The CDR3 here is CASSLGAANTEAFF. The CDR3 DNA sequence: TGTGCCAGCAGCTTAGGGGCAGCGAACACTGAAGCTTTCTTT.

The V and J genes are TRBV6-5 and TRBJ2-1; 7 bases are shared with TRBD2. The CDR3 spans 15 residues. CDR1 MNHEY and CDR2 SVGAGI come from the germline V gene. The J segment lost 6 bases and the V segment lost 2 bases, leaving 7 bases of the junction unmatched. The CDR3 is CASSYIGLVSNEQFF. DNA of the CDR3: TGTGCCAGCAGTTACATCGGACTAGTCAGCAATGAGCAGTTCTTC.

This clonotype was counted a few times. This may come from a read error, since a much larger clone is one base off. The CDR3 DNA is TGCGCCAGCAGCCAGGGGACAGGGTACCAAGAGACCCAGTACTTC. It yields the protein CASSQGTGYQETQYF. J is TRBJ2-5 and V is TRBV4-3, with 9 positions matching TRBD1. The CDR3 length is 15 residues. The junction had 2 bases not matched to a gene; V was cut back by 3 bases and J by 0 bases. CDR1 LGHNA and CDR2 YSLEER come from the germline V gene.

The chain couples TRBV7-2 to TRBJ1-2; 9 nucleotides align to TRBD1. Germline CDR1 and CDR2: SGHTA and FQGNSA. J gave up 8 bases and V 9 bases, and 13 bases lay outside the gene matches. This CDR3 contains 14 residues. The CDR3 bases are TGTGCCAGTAGTTTGATGGGACAGGGTACCGGCTACACCTTC. As protein: CASSLMGQGTGYTF.

The chain carries TRBV7-3 and TRBJ2-1, with 11 bases that match TRBD2. The V and J ends lost 5 bases and 0 bases, in that order; junction bases with no gene match: 9. The CDR3 runs to 18 residues. Looked up from germline, CDR1 is SGHTA and CDR2 is FQGTGA. This CDR3 reads CASSPRGTSGSSYNEQFF. The CDR3 DNA reads as TGTGCCAGCAGCCCCCGTGGGACTAGCGGAAGCTCCTACAATGAGCAGTTCTTC. Filled out from reference TRBV7-3 and TRBJ2-1, the complete variable domain reads GAGVSQTPSNKVTEKGKYVELRCDPISGHTALYWYRQSLGQGPEFLIYFQGTGAADDSGLPNDRFFAVRPEGSVSTLKIQRTERGDSAVYLCASSPRGTSGSSYNEQFFGPGTRLTVL.

As for this clonotype: Lacking the conserved final phenylalanine or tryptophan, this CDR3 likely reflects a read error. This rearrangement joins TRBV15 to TRBJ2-1; no definite D call. Germline V gives CDR1 LNHNV, CDR2 YYDKDF (reference sequence). V lost 0 bases and J lost 7, with 7 bases in between. The CDR3 consists of 13 residues. DNA for the CDR3: TGTGCCACCAGCAGAGAGGTAGGGAATGAGCAGTTCGTC. Its translation is CATSREVGNEQFV.

This clonotype was detected a few times. The chain is built from TRBV29-1 and TRBJ2-3; D gene unclear. The CDR3 is 13 amino acids. V dropped 3 bases and J dropped 2 bases, with 9 bases sitting between them. Germline CDR1 is SQVTM and CDR2 is ANQGSEA. The CDR3 spells CSVETSSTDTQYF. In DNA, the CDR3 is TGCAGCGTTGAGACCTCCTCCACAGATACGCAGTATTTT.

The CDR3 DNA sequence: TGTGCCAGCAGTTTAGCGTGGGAACAGGGGGATGAGACCCAGTACTTC. Protein product: CASSLAWEQGDETQYF. V gene TRBV12-3 or TRBV12-4 combines with J gene TRBJ2-5; 8 nucleotides agree with TRBD1. Unmatched junction bases numbered 8, after V lost 0 bases and J lost 5 bases. This CDR3 comprises 16 residues.

The chain has TRBV6-6 and TRBJ2-5; maybe TRBD1 (5 bases). CDR1 is MNHNY and CDR2 is SVGAGI in the germline V gene (reference sequence). CDR3 length: 17 residues. Trimming removed 4 bases at V and 0 bases at J, with 18 bases between. This chain's CDR3 is CASSSRQGPLYQETQYF. DNA of the CDR3: TGTGCCAGCAGTTCCCGGCAGGGCCCATTGTACCAAGAGACCCAGTACTTC.